Each of the 19 T cell receptor beta chains below was sequenced from the same sample in a study of blood T cell repertoires in COVID-19 (TCRdb year 2020). The library was built by means of the immunoSEQ multiplex PCR assay. TCRdb obtained this table from immuneACCESS and retained in-frame rearrangements with V and J assigned. These tables miss some clones; where compared with another copy, unresolved V genes account for less than half of the shortfall, and the remainder is unexplained. Within this sample are under 100,000 clones, with 80% of them counted one time only. The biggest ten clones account for more than 10% of the sample. Sequencing used peripheral blood. These TCRs come from a woman between 35 and 50 years old with active or convalescent COVID-19.

This chain joins TRBV18 and TRBJ1-1; 7 bases fit TRBD1. The CDR3 consists of 15 residues. CDR1 and CDR2 from the germline V gene are KGHSH and LQKENI. J gave up 5 bases and V 1 base, and 7 bases lay outside the gene matches. CDR3 DNA: TGTGCCAGCTCACCACAGACAGGGCGTGGGACTGAAGCTTTCTTT. Translated: CASSPQTGRGTEAFF.

This clone was detected once. The V gene is TRBV20-1, the J gene TRBJ2-2; D perhaps matches TRBD2 (6 bases). CDR3 length: 16 residues. Germline CDR1 DFQATT, CDR2 SNEGSKA (reference sequence). Trimming removed 3 bases at V and 1 base at J, with 15 bases between. The CDR3 coding sequence is TGCAGTGCTAGTCCCTCGGGACTCCTGAACACCGGGGAGCTGTTTTTT. It yields the protein CSASPSGLLNTGELFF.

CDR3 sequence reads: CASTLSAGEGEQYF. In DNA form, the CDR3 reads TGTGCCAGCACCCTATCGGCGGGAGAGGGCGAGCAGTACTTC. This chain connects TRBV6-5 to TRBJ2-7, with TRBD2 matching 7 bases. Germline assignment: CDR1 MNHEY and CDR2 SVGAGI. There are 14 residues in the CDR3. Trimming cost V 7 bases and J 6 bases; bases outside gene matches: 12.

The rearrangement links TRBV18 to TRBJ1-6; 8 bases map to TRBD1. V lost 5 bases to trimming and J lost 5 bases; unmatched junction nucleotides: 5. This CDR3 comprises 15 residues. Germline V gene data show CDR1 as KGHSH and CDR2 as LQKENI. The chain's CDR3 is CASSSQGANNSPLHF. The CDR3 bases are TGTGCCAGCTCATCGCAGGGGGCTAATAATTCACCCCTCCACTTT. Full variable domain (outside the CDR3, taken from reference TRBV18 and TRBJ1-6): NAGVMQNPRHLVRRRGQEARLRCSPMKGHSHVYWYRQLPEEGLKFMVYLQKENIIDESGMPKERFSAEFPKEGPSILRIQQVVRGDSAAYFCASSSQGANNSPLHFGNGTRLTVT.

J is TRBJ2-7 and V is TRBV27; unclear D gene. Germline V gene sequence: CDR1 MNHEY, CDR2 SMNVEV (reference sequence). This CDR3 comprises 13 residues. The V end lost 4 bases, the J end lost 0 bases, and 7 bases lay between the germline ends. CDR3 sequence: CASSSWSSYEQYF. CDR3 sequence (DNA): TGTGCCAGCAGTTCCTGGAGCTCCTACGAGCAGTACTTC.

This chain connects TRBV10-3 to TRBJ2-7, with 8 nucleotides matching TRBD1. The V and J ends lost 4 bases and 6 bases, in that order; junction bases with no gene match: 5. This CDR3 region has 13 residues. Germline V CDR1 and CDR2: ENHRY, SYGVKD. The CDR3 spells CAISVGQGGEQYF. In DNA, the CDR3 is TGTGCCATCAGTGTAGGACAGGGCGGCGAGCAGTACTTC.

The chain joins TRBV10-3 to TRBJ1-2; D is possibly TRBD1 (5 bases). Trimming took off 2 bases at V and 7 bases at J, with 11 bases between the two ends. The germline CDR1 and CDR2 sequences are ENHRY and SYGVKD. The CDR3 loop spans 13 amino acids. The CDR3 coding sequence is TGTGCCATCAGTGAGAAAGGGGCCGGTGGCTACACCTTC. Its translation is CAISEKGAGGYTF.

The gene calls are TRBV10-1 and TRBJ1-6, with a possible D match to TRBD1 (5 bases). Trimming took off 3 bases at V and 11 bases at J, with 11 bases between the two ends. CDR1 is WNHNN, CDR2 SYGVQD, per germline (reference sequence). The CDR3 spans 13 residues. The chain's CDR3 is CASSDSTGAPLHF. The CDR3 coding sequence is TGCGCCAGCAGTGACTCGACGGGGGCACCCCTCCACTTT.

The chain links TRBV18 to TRBJ1-5; TRBD1 aligns across 8 bases. The germline gives CDR1 KGHSH, CDR2 LQKENI. With 6 bases clipped from V and 5 bases from J, the junction kept 9 bases outside the gene matches. This CDR3 is 15 amino acids long. The CDR3 DNA reads TGTGCCAGCTCTAATGGACAGGGAGAATATCAGCCCCAGCATTTT. Protein product: CASSNGQGEYQPQHF.

This chain connects TRBV15 to TRBJ1-6; possibly TRBD1 for D (5 bases). The germline CDR1 and CDR2 sequences are LNHNV and YYDKDF (reference sequence). This CDR3 region has 13 residues. The V and J ends lost 4 bases and 9 bases respectively, with 10 bases between them. This CDR3 reads CATSNMGRSPLHF. The CDR3 nucleotides are TGTGCCACCAGCAACATGGGGCGTTCACCCCTCCACTTT.

This clone was detected only once. This chain links TRBV11-2 with TRBJ1-2, with 7 bases lining up with TRBD1. This CDR3 comprises 15 residues. The germline V gene encodes CDR1 SGHAT and CDR2 FQNNGV. J lost 0 bases, V lost 5 bases, and 6 bases had no gene match. The CDR3 DNA follows: TGTGCCAGCAGCACCCGGACAGGCTCTAACTATGGCTACACCTTC. Translated: CASSTRTGSNYGYTF.

This sequence joins TRBV7-3 and TRBJ2-2, with D possibly TRBD2 on 5 matching bases. Germline CDR1 is SGHTA and CDR2 is FQGTGA. V shed 6 bases and J shed 3 bases, with 11 bases lying between them. The CDR3 is made up of 14 amino acids. The CDR3 DNA reads as TGTGCCAGCAGTTTCGGGGATGACACCGGGGAGCTGTTTTTT. Residues: CASSFGDDTGELFF.

The V call is TRBV9, the J call TRBJ2-3, with a tentative D call TRBD2 (5 bases). V was pared by 3 bases and J by 4 bases, with 12 bases between. The CDR3 is 14 amino acids. CDR1 and CDR2 (germline): SGDLS, YYNGEE. In DNA, the CDR3 is TGTGCCAGCAGCGCTCGAGGGTCCCCAGATACGCAGTATTTT. Translating it yields CASSARGSPDTQYF.

This clone was counted a single time. The chain combines TRBV11-2 with TRBJ2-2; the match to TRBD2 covers 13 bases. The V gene end was trimmed by 6 bases and the J gene end by 0 bases; junction bases not matched to a gene: 7. The germline V gene has CDR1 SGHAT and CDR2 FQNNGV. The CDR3 loop spans 18 amino acids. CDR3 sequence (DNA): TGTGCCAGCAGACCAGGACTAGCGGGAGACCCGAACACCGGGGAGCTGTTTTTT. The encoded protein is CASRPGLAGDPNTGELFF. Supplemented by reference TRBV11-2 and TRBJ2-2, the full variable domain reads EAGVAQSPRYKIIEKRQSVAFWCNPISGHATLYWYQQILGQGPKLLIQFQNNGVVDDSQLPKDRFSAERLKGVDSTLKIQPAKLEDSAVYLCASRPGLAGDPNTGELFFGEGSRLTVL.

The genes are TRBV5-1 and TRBJ2-1; TRBD2 aligns across 12 bases. V lost 3 bases, J lost 8 bases, and 6 bases stayed unmatched. The CDR3 runs 15 residues. CDR1 SGHRS and CDR2 YFSETQ come from the germline V gene. Written as DNA, the CDR3 is TGCGCCAGCAGCTCACTAGCGGGGGGCGTGGATGAGCAGTTCTTC. Translated, it gives CASSSLAGGVDEQFF.

V gene TRBV6-6 combines with J gene TRBJ2-5, with D maybe TRBD2 (6 bases). The germline CDR1 and CDR2 sequences are MNHNY and SVGAGI (reference sequence). This CDR3 has 13 amino acids. Trimming removed 2 bases at V and 14 bases at J, with 18 bases between. CDR3 region: CASSYPGQRRAYF. The CDR3 coding sequence is TGTGCCAGCAGTTACCCGGGGCAAAGGAGGGCCTACTTC.

The V gene is TRBV5-4, the J gene TRBJ2-2; 9 bases are a match to TRBD1. CDR3 length: 15 residues. From germline, CDR1 is SGHNT and CDR2 YYREEE (reference sequence). The J segment lost 11 bases and the V segment lost 2 bases, leaving 10 bases of the junction unmatched. CDR3 nucleotide sequence: TGTGCCAGCAGCTTATTCGGGGGACAGGGTGGTGAGCTGTTTTTT. Protein sequence: CASSLFGGQGGELFF.

This clone was detected ten times or more. The chain employs TRBV10-2 and TRBJ2-7; D possibly corresponds to TRBD1 (5 bases). The length of the CDR3 is 14 residues. Germline lookup yields CDR1 WSHSY and CDR2 SAAADI. The V end lost 4 bases, the J end lost 0 bases, and 10 bases lay between the germline ends. DNA of the CDR3: TGCGCCAGCAGTGGAACAGGAATCTCCTACGAGCAGTACTTC. Its translation: CASSGTGISYEQYF.

DNA of the CDR3: TGTGCCAGCAGTTCCGGGGAGACCCAGTACTTC. Amino acids: CASSSGETQYF. The genes are TRBV5-6 and TRBJ2-5; D not certain. This CDR3 is built from 11 residues. Germline V gives CDR1 SGHDT, CDR2 YYEEEE. With 5 bases removed from V and 5 bases from J, the gap between germline ends came to 7 bases.